This T cell receptor beta chain stems from a study of beta chain features in type 1 diabetes. Reverse transcribing all isolated RNA meant expressed TCRB transcripts were sequenced. Only in-frame clones appear in the TCRdb table, and some are missing; sequencing was by immunoSEQ multiplex PCR. This table has 330,000 or so clones, approximately 14% appearing once. This clone was picked up a small number of times. Trimming cost V 3 bases and J 5 bases; bases outside gene matches: 7. Per the germline V gene, CDR1 is SGHTA and CDR2 is FQGTGA. The CDR3 is 15 residues long. The origin of this receptor is a man aged 25 to 40 in good health. The chain couples TRBV7-3 to TRBJ2-1; 7 bases are shared with TRBD1. The sequenced sample consisted of central memory CD4+ T cells from blood. The CDR3 sequence is CASSFTTGFDNEQFF. The CDR3 DNA reads TGTGCCAGCAGCTTTACGACAGGGTTCGACAATGAGCAGTTCTTC.